The present T cell receptor (beta chain) was sequenced within a study of cytomegalovirus exposure and HLA in healthy donors. The study, taken as a whole, reports: V- and J-gene trimming of TCR beta was linked (in a later analysis) to a missense DCLRE1C variant.

After removal of 3 bases from V and 6 bases from J, the junction contained 7 bases not matched to a gene. This CDR3 spans 14 amino acids. Germline V gene data show CDR1 as SGHRS and CDR2 as YFSETQ. It was with 60 Vbeta and 13 Jbeta primers that the PCR ran. TCRdb keeps only in-frame clones here, not all; method: immunoSEQ multiplex PCR. Found here are approximately 190,000 clones, more than 75% of them singletons; the top ten hold 1% to 1.5%. A remark on this clone: Antigen specificity is unknown.

The chain uses TRBV5-1 and TRBJ2-7; 9 positions agree with TRBD2. The sample taken for sequencing was PBMCs. This clonotype was obtained from a man aged 25 to 40 in good health and CMV-seronegative. DNA of the CDR3: TGCGCCAGCAGCTCGATAGGGACTAGCTTCGAGCAGTACTTC. Amino acids: CASSSIGTSFEQYF.